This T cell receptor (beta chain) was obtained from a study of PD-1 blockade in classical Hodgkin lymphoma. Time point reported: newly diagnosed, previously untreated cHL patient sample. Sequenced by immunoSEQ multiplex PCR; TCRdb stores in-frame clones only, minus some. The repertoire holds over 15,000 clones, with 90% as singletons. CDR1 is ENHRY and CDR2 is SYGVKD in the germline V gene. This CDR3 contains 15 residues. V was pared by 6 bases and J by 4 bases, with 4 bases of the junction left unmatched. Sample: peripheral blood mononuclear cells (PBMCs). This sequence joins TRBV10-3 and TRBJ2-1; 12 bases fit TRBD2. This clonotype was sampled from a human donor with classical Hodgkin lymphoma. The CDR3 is CAIRTGTSGYNEQFF. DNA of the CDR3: TGTGCCATCAGGACCGGGACTAGCGGGTACAATGAGCAGTTCTTC.